The sequence of this TCR beta chain was determined in a study of metastatic and nonmetastatic thyroid tumors. This clone was counted ten times or more. The entire patient cohort was treatment-naive prior to thyroid surgery. Per the original methods: Clinicopathological groups supplied CDR3 differences that were used to build a distant-metastasis classifier for papillary thyroid cancer. TCRdb reassembled clones from the PCR reads with MiXCR. TCRdb, not the authors, supplied the V and J calls. Of about 12,000 clones listed, over 20% are singletons. The CDR3 contains 16 residues. CDR1 is MGHRA and CDR2 is YSYEKL in the germline V gene. Trimming left V 1 base short and J 4 bases short, with 13 bases between.

This TCR was recovered from a female donor with papillary thyroid cancer or a benign thyroid nodule (not recorded which). Some clones in this sample may be carry-over from other donors' samples. The specimen sequenced was adjacent normal tissue. The J gene is TRBJ1-4, the V gene TRBV4-1; no firm D call. This CDR3 is CASSQVIVNRNEKLFF. CDR3 bases: TGCGCCAGCAGCCAAGTCATTGTTAACCGTAATGAAAAACTGTTTTTT.